The source of this TCR beta chain is a study of identical twins (dated by TCRdb to 2015 to 2016). Study-level background: TCR alpha and beta repertoires from monozygotic twins, unrelated adults of various ages and cord blood were deep-sequenced to test whether fetal clonotypes persist. To rule out contamination, the twin experiments were replicated at different times with different library preparation protocols.

This clonotype was seen a handful of times. Its antigen remains unidentified. Base qualities are not at hand, and no much larger clone is one base apart. CDR1 is given as ENHRY and CDR2 as SYGVKD, both from the germline V gene. V drops 10 bases and J drops 0 bases, leaving 21 bases in between. Including the terminal cysteine and phenylalanine, the CDR3 comprises 16 residues. The CDR3 DNA has 48 bases and is translated from base 1. Libraries came from 5' RACE. Sequencing instrument: Illumina HiSeq 2000. A universal primer binding site was added through template switching, and the final cDNA carried a unique molecular identifier so that TCR cDNA molecules could be counted accurately. First-strand cDNA for TCR alpha and beta chains was synthesized from specific primers in the conserved constant-segment region. To control for contamination, every cDNA library carried two barcodes: a SMART-Mk sample barcode plus Illumina barcodes. TruSeq adapter sequences, together with Illumina sample barcodes, were added in two successive PCR steps. The Illumina HiSeq platform was used with custom primers to sequence TCR alpha and beta cDNA libraries. Under the source paper's analysis protocol: MiGEC processed the raw reads to extract unique molecular identifiers, while MiXCR was used to determine the CDR3 positions. Recombination models were inferred per individual with the repgenHMM and IGoR tools using an EM algorithm. Shared clonotypes were analyzed with the tcR package in R, and sharing was normalized by the product of cloneset sizes. To study raw recombination free of thymic and clonal selection effects, out-of-frame nonproductive sequences were analyzed. TCRdb reanalyzed the raw reads on its own, using fastp at Q25 for trimming and MiXCR for clone calling, and kept in-frame beta chains. Every distinct CDR3 protein forms one entry, paired with its most common genes and DNA. The V and J calls and clone size are TCRdb's, not the authors'. For this sample the table gives about 920,000 distinct CDR3 sequences, of which 10% to 15% were detected only once. The ten most abundant clones make up 1.5% to 2% of the sample.

General findings and caveats noted by the study authors: Because the same donors could not be followed over many years, conclusions were based on cross-sectional statistical analysis. Invariant T cells such as MAIT and iNKT could partly confound zero-insertion analyses, though diverse VJ usage argued against this for most clonotypes. Compared with coincidental sharing between unrelated individuals, an excess of low generation-probability sequences was observed among out-of-frame TCR alpha sequences shared between twins. A weaker excess of twin sharing was found in beta out-of-frame sequences because the signal-to-noise ratio was lowered by fewer shared sequences. In monozygotic twins, out-of-frame TCR alpha sharing was systematically underestimated by recombination models, although the models agreed with sharing between unrelated individuals. Fewer insertions were carried by abundant cord blood beta clonotypes, a similar but weaker trend appeared in young adult naive repertoires, and no such trend appeared in memory repertoires.

Every donor in the study was a healthy Caucasian. The twin cohort comprised three pairs of female monozygotic twins, all aged roughly 18 to 30 years. Peripheral blood mononuclear cells were the source from which RNA for the TCR libraries was isolated. These records were also assigned to another study, of yellow fever vaccine responses in identical twins. As that second paper reports: The T cell response to vaccination in identical twins was reported by the authors to appear partly convergent and partly personalized. In identical twins, the study followed T cell clones that responded to the vaccine with precision.

The sample was PBMCs. This receptor chain uses TRBV10-3 and TRBJ1-1; a confident D gene designation cannot be given. This TCR derives from a woman younger than 30 in good health. In nucleotide form, the sequence is TGTGCCACCCAGGACCGACTTCAGCCTATGAACACTGAAGCTTTCTTT. Translated, this gives CATQDRLQPMNTEAFF.